Below are 22 T cell receptor beta chains sequenced from a single sample in a study of graft-versus-host responses after intestinal transplantation. Here immunoSEQ multiplex PCR was the method, and the copy in TCRdb shows in-frame clones only, minus some. The sample carries about 39,000 clones, about 90% recorded once. The sample was PBMCs, taken less than 280 days after transplant. These receptors all come from a human patient who received an intestinal transplant, so some T cells may come from the graft donor.

The chain is built from TRBV19 and TRBJ2-4; D is ambiguous. This CDR3 is built from 14 residues. Trimming pared 1 base from V and 6 bases from J, leaving 10 bases between. Germline V CDR1 and CDR2: LNHDA, SQIVND (reference sequence). CDR3 in amino acids: CASSIAPPVNIQYF. The CDR3 nucleotides are TGTGCCAGTAGTATAGCCCCTCCCGTAAACATTCAGTACTTC. Full variable domain (outside the CDR3, taken from reference TRBV19 and TRBJ2-4): DGGITQSPKYLFRKEGQNVTLSCEQNLNHDAMYWYRQDPGQGLRLIYYSQIVNDFQKGDIAEGYSVSREKKESFPLTVTSAQKNPTAFYLCASSIAPPVNIQYFGAGTRLSVL.

V gene TRBV7-9 combines with J gene TRBJ2-2; D could derive from TRBD1 or TRBD2 (6 bases each). Between the trimmed V and J ends, which lost 4 bases and 7 bases, there was a span of 25 bases. This CDR3 region has 18 residues. Germline loops: CDR1 SEHNR, CDR2 FQNEAQ (reference sequence). CDR3: CASSWGPRDSRVRGELFF. The CDR3 bases are TGTGCCAGCAGCTGGGGGCCCCGGGACTCTCGTGTTCGCGGGGAGCTGTTTTTT.

The chain uses TRBV19 and TRBJ2-1; 9 nucleotides agree with TRBD2. Trimming cost V 6 bases and J 4 bases; bases outside gene matches: 22. This CDR3 spans 20 amino acids. Germline loops: CDR1 LNHDA, CDR2 SQIVND (reference sequence). The CDR3 is CASRGLAPRPTRGRYNEQFF. The CDR3 DNA reads as TGTGCCAGTAGGGGACTAGCCCCGAGGCCAACTCGAGGGAGGTACAATGAGCAGTTCTTC.

The chain has TRBV10-3 and TRBJ1-2; unclear D gene. V was shortened by 2 bases and J by 13 bases, with 11 bases between the two germline ends. Germline CDR1 and CDR2: ENHRY and SYGVKD. The CDR3 loop spans 11 amino acids. The CDR3 DNA sequence: TGTGCCATCAGTGAGGGGCGGGTTGGCACCTTC. This translates into CAISEGRVGTF.

This chain links TRBV2 with TRBJ2-7, with unresolved D. The CDR3 consists of 15 residues. CDR1 SNHLY and CDR2 FYNNEI come from the germline V gene. The V and J ends lost 2 bases and 2 bases respectively, with 13 bases between them. The CDR3 here is CASSERQNPTYEQYF. The CDR3 DNA reads TGTGCCAGCAGTGAACGGCAAAACCCAACCTACGAGCAGTACTTC.

This sequence joins TRBV5-4 and TRBJ2-5, with TRBD2 identical over 12 bases. The germline gives CDR1 SGHNT, CDR2 YYREEE (reference sequence). This CDR3 comprises 16 residues. V lost 4 bases and J lost 11; bases outside the gene matches: 15. The DNA of the CDR3 is TGTGCCAGCAGCCCCTGGGGGCTAGCGGGGGGGCCTGAGCAGTACTTC. This gives the protein CASSPWGLAGGPEQYF.

This clone was seen a few times. The J gene is TRBJ2-5, the V gene TRBV6-1; 9 positions match TRBD1. Losses at the gene ends were 4 bases for V and 4 bases for J; bases not matched to a gene: 7. This CDR3 is built from 15 residues. Per the germline V gene, CDR1 is MNHNS and CDR2 is SASEGT. The CDR3 loop reads CASSVGQGGGETQYF. The CDR3 DNA is TGTGCCAGCAGTGTGGGACAGGGAGGAGGAGAGACCCAGTACTTC.

The V call is TRBV19, the J call TRBJ1-5; a possible D gene is TRBD1 (5 bases). Trimming cost V 7 bases and J 6 bases, with 22 bases left between them. The length of the CDR3 is 16 residues. The germline V gene encodes CDR1 LNHDA and CDR2 SQIVND (reference sequence). The CDR3 coding sequence is TGTGCCAGTAAGCCCGTCGGGCAGGGAGTGACTCAGCCCCAGCATTTT. Protein sequence: CASKPVGQGVTQPQHF.

The chain combines TRBV20-1 with TRBJ2-1; D call uncertain. The V gene lost 7 bases and the J gene lost 10 bases, with 5 bases spanning the gap. CDR3 length: 8 residues. Looked up from germline, CDR1 is DFQATT and CDR2 is SNEGSKA (reference sequence). CDR3 bases: TGCAGTGTTGACGAGCAGTTCTTC. This gives the protein CSVDEQFF.

The CDR3 spells CASSRHRENTIYF. CDR3 in DNA: TGTGCCAGCAGCCGGCATCGGGAAAACACCATATATTTT. V usage is TRBV14 and J usage is TRBJ1-3, with D unclear. The germline CDR1 and CDR2 sequences are SGHDN and FVKESK. V lost 4 bases and J 6 bases, leaving 10 bases between the germline ends. This CDR3 region has 13 residues.

The chain employs TRBV15 and TRBJ2-7; D tentatively fits TRBD1 or TRBD2 (6 bases each). Looked up from germline, CDR1 is LNHNV and CDR2 is YYDKDF (reference sequence). Trimming took off 4 bases at V and 2 bases at J, with 12 bases between the two ends. This CDR3 spans 14 amino acids. CDR3 bases: TGTGCCACCAGCACCGCGGGACAACCCTACGAGCAGTACTTC. This translates into CATSTAGQPYEQYF.

The chain uses TRBV7-3 and TRBJ1-2; 11 positions match TRBD1. CDR3 length: 17 residues. From germline, CDR1 is SGHTA and CDR2 FQGTGA. With V trimmed by 5 bases and J by 4 bases, 12 bases remained unmatched. CDR3 in amino acids: CASSPTGTGGLVYGYTF. CDR3 sequence (DNA): TGTGCCAGCAGCCCTACCGGGACAGGGGGATTAGTCTATGGCTACACCTTC.

The chain couples TRBV10-3 to TRBJ1-5, with D unclear. Per germline, CDR1 ENHRY and CDR2 SYGVKD. V was shortened by 5 bases and J by 6 bases, with 2 bases between the two germline ends. The CDR3 length is 10 residues. The CDR3 nucleotides are TGTGCCATCAGTAGTCAGCCCCAGCATTTT. This sequence encodes CAISSQPQHF.

V is TRBV5-3 and J is TRBJ1-1, with D uncertain. TRBV5-3 is labeled an ORF, and its function is uncertain. This CDR3 region has 14 residues. V lost 2 bases and J lost 1, with 9 bases in between. The CDR3 DNA reads as TGTGCCAGAAGCTTTATCCGGGAGAACACTGAAGCTTTCTTT. This codes for CARSFIRENTEAFF.

This clone has just one count. The CDR3 DNA sequence: TGCGCCAGCAGCTCGACTAGCGGGGGGGCCCAGACCCAGTACTTC. This encodes CASSSTSGGAQTQYF. The J gene is TRBJ2-5, the V gene TRBV5-1; TRBD2 matches 14 bases. This CDR3 contains 15 residues. Losses at the gene ends were 3 bases for V and 6 bases for J; bases not matched to a gene: 4. The germline CDR1 and CDR2 sequences are SGHRS and YFSETQ.

This clone was observed a handful of times. J is TRBJ2-7 and V is TRBV5-6; 9 nucleotides line up with TRBD1. V lost 4 bases to trimming and J lost 1 base; unmatched junction nucleotides: 9. Germline V gene sequence: CDR1 SGHDT, CDR2 YYEEEE. The CDR3 extends over 16 amino acids. This CDR3 is CASSRQGQGPSYEQYF. DNA for the CDR3: TGTGCCAGCAGCAGACAGGGACAGGGCCCTTCCTACGAGCAGTACTTC.

CDR3 sequence (DNA): TGCGCCAGCAGCTTGGGGGGCGGCACAGATACGCAGTATTTT. It is translated as CASSLGGGTDTQYF. V usage is TRBV5-1 and J usage is TRBJ2-3; D might be TRBD1 (5 bases). The CDR3 extends over 14 amino acids. With 0 bases removed from V and 1 base from J, the gap between germline ends came to 6 bases. The V gene's germline CDR1 is SGHRS and CDR2 YFSETQ.

The DNA for the CDR3 is TGTGCCAGCAGCCTCTCCCCACAGCTGGAGGCCTACAATGAGCAGTTCTTC. As protein: CASSLSPQLEAYNEQFF. This rearrangement joins TRBV11-1 to TRBJ2-1; weak D call: TRBD2 (5 bases). V lost 5 bases and J lost 2, with 19 bases in between. The CDR3 length is 17 residues. Germline values: CDR1 SGHAT, CDR2 FQDESV (reference sequence).

J is TRBJ2-3 and V is TRBV10-3; no reliable D call. Germline V gene sequence: CDR1 ENHRY, CDR2 SYGVKD. This CDR3 region has 15 residues. V lost 2 bases to trimming and J lost 0 bases, with 9 bases between them. CDR3 loop: CAISEGVRSTDTQYF. For the CDR3, the DNA is TGTGCCATCAGTGAGGGGGTAAGGAGCACAGATACGCAGTATTTT.

The chain is built from TRBV5-1 and TRBJ2-5; D is perhaps TRBD1 or TRBD2 (6 bases each). The CDR3 is made up of 14 amino acids. Germline CDR1 is SGHRS and CDR2 is YFSETQ. Trimming cost V 6 bases and J 1 base, with 13 bases left between them. The CDR3 sequence: CASTERGRQETQYF. CDR3 bases: TGCGCCAGCACCGAACGGGGGCGCCAAGAGACCCAGTACTTC.

This clone came up once. The chain uses TRBV7-9 and TRBJ2-1; the D is unclear. V was cut by 1 base and J by 0 bases, with 13 bases left in between. The germline gives CDR1 SEHNR, CDR2 FQNEAQ (reference sequence). This CDR3 is 17 amino acids long. As DNA, the CDR3 is TGTGCCAGCAGCTTAGTTGGCAGCCCAATCTCCTACAATGAGCAGTTCTTC. It specifies CASSLVGSPISYNEQFF.

This clone was counted a single time. The gene calls are TRBV9 and TRBJ1-4; possibly TRBD1 for D (5 bases). With 7 bases removed from V and 0 bases from J, the gap between germline ends came to 16 bases. The CDR3 is made up of 16 amino acids. Germline CDR1 reads SGDLS; CDR2 reads YYNGEE. The CDR3, as DNA: TGTGCCAGCTCGGCGGGGGGGATTGCAACTAATGAAAAACTGTTTTTT. Its protein product is CASSAGGIATNEKLFF.